This T cell receptor beta chain was identified during a study of spatial heterogeneity in lung cancer. Study context: The mean occurrence of each unique TCR and UMI combination in raw reads exceeded ten. Study-level results: At resection, ubiquitous expanded tumor TCRs appeared in blood more than at follow-up.

Time point indicated: sample taken at primary tumor resection. No cells were sorted before sequencing. The whole RNA sequenced was extracted from tumor, nontumor lung or frozen PBMC. The cohort: under 80 early-stage, untreated non-small cell lung cancer patients. To note about this clonotype: As yet, its antigen is unknown.

Germline CDR1 DFQATT, CDR2 SNEGSKA (reference sequence). The trim removed 3 bases at V and 3 bases at J, leaving 4 bases unmatched. The CDR3 has 15 amino acids. TCRdb redid the calling of the 5' RACE reads with MiXCR, one entry per CDR3 protein. The sample has tens of thousands of distinct CDR3 sequences, approximately 18% seen once. This specimen was PBMCs, taken at surgery. The receptor comes from a male donor with early-stage non-small cell lung cancer. The rearrangement joins TRBV20-1 to TRBJ1-5, with TRBD1 matching over 11 bases. CDR3 coding DNA: TGCAGTGCTAGTCGGACAGGGGGCGACAATCAGCCCCAGCATTTT. Translating gives CSASRTGGDNQPQHF.